These 23 T cell receptor beta chains share one sample of origin, sequenced in a study of blood T cells in healthy people across ages. Sample-barcoded 5' priming and a J-beta primer mix drove a second PCR of roughly 6 to 12 cycles. Each CDR3 protein is one row after TCRdb ran MiXCR on the 5' RACE reads. This repertoire shows about 1,400,000 distinct CDR3 sequences, around two fifths found once; its top ten account for under 8%. Specimen: blood. Receptors were obtained from a young woman in good health.

At least ten counts were recorded for this clonotype. The V call is TRBV6-6, the J call TRBJ2-3, with 12 bases lining up with TRBD1. This CDR3 has 14 residues. In germline, CDR1 is MNHNY, CDR2 SVGAGI (reference sequence). The V and J ends lost 8 bases and 3 bases, in that order; junction bases with no gene match: 3. CDR3 sequence reads: CASGTGGSTDTQYF. The CDR3 region has the DNA TGTGCCAGCGGGACAGGGGGCAGTACAGATACGCAGTATTTT.

This chain links TRBV18 with TRBJ2-4, with 9 positions matching TRBD1. The closer fit of TRBJ2-7 to the DNA end suggests the J call may be wrong. Germline V gene lookup returns CDR1 KGHSH and CDR2 LQKENI. The CDR3 contains 16 residues. The CDR3 DNA is TGTGCCAGCTCACCACCTGGGACAGGGACTCTATACGAGCAGTACTTC. It encodes CASSPPGTGTLYEQYF.

Concerning this clonotype itself: At one boundary the junction diverges from the germline segment, which might be a read error. The V and J genes are TRBV3-1 and TRBJ1-4; D is ambiguous. This CDR3 region has 19 residues. The germline CDR1 and CDR2 sequences are LGHDT and YNNKEL (reference sequence). The CDR3 DNA follows: TGTGCTAGCAGCCAAGAATCGTCGGGTACGATGACGCGTCGGGAAAAACTGTTTTTT. It translates to CASSQESSGTMTRREKLFF.

Here the CDR3 reads CATSDGGTGANVLTF. The CDR3 region has the DNA TGTGCCACCAGTGACGGGGGCACTGGGGCCAACGTCCTGACTTTC. This chain uses TRBV24-1 with TRBJ2-6; the D gene could be TRBD1 or TRBD2 (6 bases each). The CDR3 extends over 15 amino acids. Germline V gene data show CDR1 as KGHDR and CDR2 as SFDVKD. Between the trimmed V and J ends, which lost 4 bases and 2 bases, there was a span of 8 bases.

The rearrangement uses TRBV6-6 and TRBJ2-1; 9 bases agree with TRBD2. The CDR3 is 16 amino acids. CDR1 MNHNY and CDR2 SVGAGI come from the germline V gene (reference sequence). V shed 4 bases and J 5 bases; nucleotides not matched to a gene: 9. CDR3 sequence (DNA): TGTGCCAGCAGTTCATTTAGCGGGGGCGATAACAATGAGCAGTTCTTC. Protein product: CASSSFSGGDNNEQFF.

This clonotype was found a few times. The rearrangement links TRBV3-1 to TRBJ1-2; no clear D gene. V was pared by 6 bases and J by 6 bases, with 8 bases between. The germline V gene encodes CDR1 LGHDT and CDR2 YNNKEL (reference sequence). CDR3 length: 11 residues. CDR3 nucleotides: TGTGCCAGCAGGTCCAACGATGGCTACACCTTC. Encoded protein: CASRSNDGYTF.

In its sample, this clonotype was seen many times. The chain is built from TRBV9 and TRBJ2-5; 13 bases fit TRBD2. Germline V gene sequence: CDR1 SGDLS, CDR2 YYNGEE. The trim removed 4 bases at V and 5 bases at J, leaving 8 bases unmatched. The CDR3 runs 16 residues. The CDR3 protein is CASSPRTSGGRETQYF. CDR3 coding DNA: TGTGCCAGCAGCCCCCGGACTAGCGGGGGCCGGGAGACCCAGTACTTC.

This clonotype was observed a few times. J is TRBJ2-5 and V is TRBV20-1; 7 bases agree with TRBD2. V lost 5 bases, J lost 6 bases, and 6 bases stayed unmatched. This CDR3 is 12 amino acids long. Germline lookup yields CDR1 DFQATT and CDR2 SNEGSKA (reference sequence). The CDR3 reads CSARTSGKTQYF. CDR3 sequence (DNA): TGCAGTGCTCGGACTAGTGGAAAGACCCAGTACTTC.

CDR3 amino acids: CASSRGGDYSNQPQHF. In DNA, the CDR3 is TGTGCCAGCAGTCGTGGGGGAGACTATAGCAATCAGCCCCAGCATTTT. The chain couples TRBV6-5 to TRBJ1-5; possibly TRBD1 for D (5 bases). The CDR3 is made up of 16 amino acids. V was trimmed by 5 bases and J by 0 bases, leaving 14 bases between them. Germline V CDR1 and CDR2: MNHEY, SVGAGI.

The genes are TRBV4-1 and TRBJ2-3; 9 bases align to TRBD2. Germline loops: CDR1 MGHRA, CDR2 YSYEKL. This CDR3 has 16 residues. The junction had 5 bases not matched to a gene; V was cut back by 0 bases and J by 4 bases. The CDR3 DNA reads as TGCGCCAGCAGCCAAGATGGCGGGAGGGCCGCAGATACGCAGTATTTT. It specifies CASSQDGGRAADTQYF.

This chain uses TRBV6-5 with TRBJ1-2; no definite D call. CDR3 length: 15 amino acids. CDR1 and CDR2 from the germline V gene are MNHEY and SVGAGI. V was clipped by 5 bases and J by 6 bases, with 19 bases between them. CDR3 coding DNA: TGTGCCAGCAGTGTGAAAGGGCGAGAGGTCGATGGCTACACCTTC. Amino acid sequence: CASSVKGREVDGYTF.

This clonotype has just a few counts. The chain joins TRBV24-1 to TRBJ2-3; D is unresolved. CDR3 length equals 14 residues. CDR1 is KGHDR and CDR2 is SFDVKD in the germline V gene. V lost 9 bases, J lost 1 base, and 13 bases lay in between. Written as DNA, the CDR3 is TGTGCCACCGGCCCGGCGTCGGGCACAGATACGCAGTATTTT. Amino acids: CATGPASGTDTQYF.

J is TRBJ2-3 and V is TRBV6-6; either TRBD1 or TRBD2 may fit D (6 bases each). CDR3 length: 14 residues. The germline V and J ends were trimmed by 8 bases and 0 bases, with 12 bases remaining between them. The germline V gene encodes CDR1 MNHNY and CDR2 SVGAGI (reference sequence). For the CDR3, the DNA is TGTGCCAGCCAACGGAGGGGGAGCACAGATACGCAGTATTTT. It specifies CASQRRGSTDTQYF.

The chain couples TRBV11-2 to TRBJ1-5; D might be TRBD1 (5 bases). The length of the CDR3 is 15 residues. The ends were cut back, 2 bases at V and 6 bases at J, with 14 bases in the middle. Germline lookup yields CDR1 SGHAT and CDR2 FQNNGV. The CDR3 here is CASSLTTYGGQPQHF. The CDR3 DNA sequence: TGTGCCAGCAGCTTAACGACGTATGGGGGTCAGCCCCAGCATTTT.

In this sample, this clonotype turned up a few times. The chain employs TRBV20-1 and TRBJ1-5; maybe TRBD1 (6 bases). Germline V gene data show CDR1 as DFQATT and CDR2 as SNEGSKA (reference sequence). The CDR3 length is 14 residues. Deletions cut 5 bases from V and 5 bases from J, with 16 bases between. The chain's CDR3 is CSARKQGSDQPQHF. The CDR3 DNA follows: TGCAGTGCTCGTAAACAGGGATCGGATCAGCCCCAGCATTTT.

This clonotype has at least ten counts. The V and J genes are TRBV7-3 and TRBJ2-1, with unresolved D. V was shortened by 2 bases and J by 5 bases, with 7 bases between the two germline ends. This CDR3 region has 13 residues. Germline V gives CDR1 SGHTA, CDR2 FQGTGA. The CDR3 DNA reads as TGTGCCAGCAGCTTATCTCGGGACAATGAGCAGTTCTTC. Protein product: CASSLSRDNEQFF.

This clonotype was seen a handful of times. The gene calls are TRBV14 and TRBJ2-3, with D unclear. This CDR3 is built from 13 residues. Germline loops: CDR1 SGHDN, CDR2 FVKESK. Trimming left V 1 base short and J 7 bases short, with 9 bases between. This chain's CDR3 is CASSQGRTNTQYF. CDR3 sequence (DNA): TGTGCCAGCAGCCAAGGCCGCACGAATACGCAGTATTTT.

The rearrangement joins TRBV11-2 to TRBJ2-5; D call uncertain. CDR3 length equals 13 residues. Germline CDR1 is SGHAT and CDR2 is FQNNGV. Trimming took 5 bases from V and 1 from J, leaving 8 bases between them. The CDR3 reads CASSRSLQETQYF. For the CDR3, the DNA is TGTGCCAGCAGCCGATCCCTCCAAGAGACCCAGTACTTC.

The rearrangement joins TRBV6-5 to TRBJ2-4; D may be TRBD2 (7 bases). The better agreement between TRBJ2-7 and the DNA end casts doubt on the J call. Germline CDR1 and CDR2: MNHEY and SVGAGI. This CDR3 has 15 residues. CDR3 nucleotides: TGTGCCAGCAGTTACTCCGGGGGGCATACCTACGAGCAGTACTTC. Its translation is CASSYSGGHTYEQYF.

The rearrangement uses TRBV5-1 and TRBJ2-3; 7 nucleotides line up with TRBD2. The CDR3 spans 14 residues. Losses at the gene ends were 4 bases for V and 3 bases for J; bases not matched to a gene: 5. Per the germline V gene, CDR1 is SGHRS and CDR2 is YFSETQ. CDR3 region: CASSRAAGTDTQYF. In DNA, the CDR3 is TGCGCCAGCAGCCGTGCAGCGGGGACAGATACGCAGTATTTT.

This chain connects TRBV12-3 or TRBV12-4 to TRBJ2-1; D is perhaps TRBD1 (5 bases). The CDR3 is 16 residues long. V lost 6 bases, J lost 3 bases, and 18 bases lay in between. This CDR3 reads CASSPTWGAYYNEQFF. The CDR3 nucleotides read TGTGCCAGCAGCCCCACTTGGGGCGCATACTACAATGAGCAGTTCTTC.

This clonotype showed up just once. The junction does not match germline at one end; this may be a read error. The CDR3 nucleotides are TGTGCCATCAGCCTGGACGGGACCTCTGGGGCCAACGTCCCGACTTTC. This encodes CAISLDGTSGANVPTF. The chain has TRBV10-3 and TRBJ2-6; D tentatively fits TRBD1 or TRBD2 (5 bases each). This CDR3 has 16 residues. Germline assignment: CDR1 ENHRY and CDR2 SYGVKD.

The chain employs TRBV7-9 and TRBJ2-1, with a weak D call TRBD2 (7 bases). CDR3 length equals 16 residues. Germline V CDR1 and CDR2: SEHNR, FQNEAQ (reference sequence). V was cut by 7 bases and J by 9 bases, with 25 bases left in between. CDR3 in amino acids: CASILSGGGAGSEQFF. In nucleotides, the CDR3 is TGTGCCAGCATCCTTTCAGGAGGGGGGGCCGGGAGTGAGCAGTTCTTC.